The 11 T cell receptor beta chains below were found in one sample sequenced in a study of T cell responses to AZD1222 COVID-19 vaccine. Assay used: immunoSEQ multiplex PCR; TCRdb lists only in-frame clones, some missing. Counted here are 150,000 to 160,000 clones, about nine tenths occurring once; the ten biggest clones make up roughly 9.7%. Specimen: peripheral blood, collected 28 days after the second AZD1222 dose. These receptors came from an adult who received the AZD1222 COVID-19 vaccine.

The chain's CDR3 is CASSPSGGRQETQYF. Written as DNA, the CDR3 is TGTGCCAGCTCACCCAGTGGGGGGCGCCAAGAGACCCAGTACTTC. The genes are TRBV18 and TRBJ2-5; the D call may be TRBD1 or TRBD2 (6 bases each). The CDR3 is 15 residues long. The ends were cut back, 3 bases at V and 1 base at J, with 12 bases in the middle. Germline CDR1 and CDR2: KGHSH and LQKENI.

V is TRBV6-2 or TRBV6-3 and J is TRBJ2-7; unclear D gene. The CDR3 has 14 residues. The V and J ends lost 1 base and 0 bases respectively, with 7 bases between them. Germline loops: CDR1 MNHEY, CDR2 SVGEGT. The CDR3 region is CASSYLDVSYEQYF. As DNA, the CDR3 is TGTGCCAGCAGTTACTTGGATGTCTCCTACGAGCAGTACTTC.

This clone has just one count. The rearrangement joins TRBV10-3 to TRBJ1-1, with no clear D. CDR1 is ENHRY, CDR2 SYGVKD, per germline. This CDR3 contains 13 residues. V was trimmed by 1 base and J by 10 bases, leaving 13 bases between them. This chain's CDR3 is CAISELMGVGAFF. The CDR3 DNA reads as TGTGCCATCAGTGAGTTGATGGGCGTTGGAGCTTTCTTT.

The J gene is TRBJ1-3, the V gene TRBV28, with TRBD1 matching over 8 bases. CDR1 MDHEN and CDR2 SYDVKM come from the germline V gene. The V gene end was trimmed by 7 bases and the J gene end by 0 bases; junction bases not matched to a gene: 5. CDR3 length equals 15 residues. The CDR3 protein is CASTTGQVSGNTIYF. DNA of the CDR3: TGTGCCAGCACCACGGGACAGGTCTCTGGAAACACCATATATTTT.

The V gene is TRBV6-5, the J gene TRBJ2-5; D is possibly TRBD2 (7 bases). There are 15 residues in the CDR3. Germline V CDR1 and CDR2: MNHEY, SVGAGI. Trimming took 6 bases from V and 2 from J, leaving 16 bases between them. The CDR3 coding sequence is TGTGCCAGCAGAAGGGGGACTAAACGACAAGAGACCCAGTACTTC. Protein product: CASRRGTKRQETQYF.

This clone has only one observation. The chain's CDR3 is CASSFQGGKLFF. The CDR3 DNA follows: TGTGCCAGCAGTTTCCAGGGGGGAAAACTGTTTTTT. V and J are TRBV28 and TRBJ1-4; 7 nucleotides agree with TRBD1. After removal of 3 bases from V and 10 bases from J, the junction contained 2 bases not matched to a gene. The CDR3 is 12 amino acids. Germline loops: CDR1 MDHEN, CDR2 SYDVKM.

This chain joins TRBV19 and TRBJ1-1; TRBD1 is a possible D gene (6 bases). The germline V and J ends were trimmed by 6 bases and 7 bases, with 15 bases remaining between them. The germline gives CDR1 LNHDA, CDR2 SQIVND (reference sequence). CDR3 length: 13 residues. CDR3 in amino acids: CASSQTGQHEAFF. Written as DNA, the CDR3 is TGTGCCAGTAGCCAAACCGGACAGCATGAAGCTTTCTTT.

This clone was found once. V is TRBV20-1 and J is TRBJ2-7; D unresolved. The CDR3 extends over 10 amino acids. From germline, CDR1 is DFQATT and CDR2 SNEGSKA (reference sequence). The germline V and J ends were trimmed by 6 bases and 3 bases, with 6 bases remaining between them. DNA for the CDR3: TGCAGTGCGGCTTTCTACGAGCAGTACTTC. Translating it yields CSAAFYEQYF.

In nucleotides, the CDR3 is TGTGCCAGCAGCACCCTGGACAGACGACAGTTGGCTTTCTTT. Amino acids: CASSTLDRRQLAFF. The V and J genes are TRBV5-6 and TRBJ1-1, with D perhaps TRBD1 (6 bases). The CDR3 contains 14 residues. Deletions cut 4 bases from V and 11 bases from J, with 21 bases between. Per germline, CDR1 SGHDT and CDR2 YYEEEE.

This clone has just one count. The rearrangement links TRBV5-1 to TRBJ2-1; TRBD2 matches at 13 bases. CDR3 size: 17 residues. Losses at the gene ends were 4 bases for V and 4 bases for J; bases not matched to a gene: 8. The germline gives CDR1 SGHRS, CDR2 YFSETQ. CDR3 in DNA: TGCGCCAGCAGCCTGGGACTAGCGGGGCCCCTTTACAATGAGCAGTTCTTC. The encoded protein is CASSLGLAGPLYNEQFF.

The chain's CDR3 is CASSLWTANSNQPQHF. CDR3 sequence (DNA): TGTGCCAGCAGTTTATGGACAGCTAATAGCAATCAGCCCCAGCATTTT. This chain links TRBV28 with TRBJ1-5; possible D gene TRBD1, 5 bases. Germline-derived CDR1 and CDR2 are MDHEN and SYDVKM. V gave up 0 bases and J gave up 0 bases, with 9 bases separating them. This CDR3 comprises 16 residues.